The 7 T cell receptor beta chains below were found in one sample sequenced in a study of blood T cell repertoires in COVID-19. TCRdb's table, derived via immunoSEQ multiplex PCR, lists solely in-frame clones and lacks some. Among over 65,000 clones listed, 86% were seen once. The material sequenced was peripheral blood. Receptors were obtained from a man in his forties or fifties with active or convalescent COVID-19.

The V and J genes are TRBV15 and TRBJ1-5; possibly TRBD1 for D (6 bases). Germline V gives CDR1 LNHNV, CDR2 YYDKDF (reference sequence). This CDR3 contains 13 residues. V was trimmed by 3 bases and J by 8 bases, leaving 11 bases between them. CDR3 nucleotides: TGTGCCACCAGCAGGACAGGAGATAAGCCCCAGCATTTT. Residues: CATSRTGDKPQHF.

This clone was detected many times. This chain uses TRBV6-5 with TRBJ2-5; 9 positions agree with TRBD2. This CDR3 is built from 14 residues. With V trimmed by 5 bases and J by 7 bases, 8 bases remained unmatched. Looked up from germline, CDR1 is MNHEY and CDR2 is SVGAGI. The CDR3: CASSPGLAGRTQYF. In DNA, the CDR3 is TGTGCCAGCAGTCCGGGACTAGCCGGTAGGACCCAGTACTTC.

The genes are TRBV30 and TRBJ2-7; maybe TRBD2 (5 bases). V dropped 5 bases and J dropped 0 bases, with 14 bases sitting between them. Germline assignment: CDR1 GTSNPN and CDR2 SVGIG (reference sequence). This CDR3 contains 14 residues. The CDR3 loop is CAWGYSGSSYEQYF. CDR3 nucleotide sequence: TGTGCCTGGGGATACAGCGGTAGCTCCTACGAGCAGTACTTC. The full variable domain, its missing parts supplied by reference TRBV30 and TRBJ2-7, is SQTIHQWPATLVQPVGSPLSLECTVEGTSNPNLYWYRQAAGRGLQLLFYSVGIGQISSEVPQNLSASRPQDRQFILSSKKLLLSDSGFYLCAWGYSGSSYEQYFGPGTRLTVT.

This clone showed up just once. V and J are TRBV5-4 and TRBJ1-1; 8 nucleotides match TRBD1. J lost 4 bases, V lost 5 bases, and 7 bases had no gene match. The length of the CDR3 is 14 residues. The germline V gene has CDR1 SGHNT and CDR2 YYREEE (reference sequence). The CDR3 sequence is CASSEQGVRTEAFF. CDR3 nucleotide sequence: TGTGCCAGCAGTGAACAGGGGGTGCGCACTGAAGCTTTCTTT. Using reference TRBV5-4 and TRBJ1-1 for the parts outside the CDR3, the full variable domain is ETGVTQSPTHLIKTRGQQVTLRCSSQSGHNTVSWYQQALGQGPQFIFQYYREEENGRGNFPPRFSGLQFPNYSSELNVNALELDDSALYLCASSEQGVRTEAFFGQGTRLTVV.

The chain links TRBV5-6 to TRBJ2-3, with 9 bases matching TRBD1. The CDR3 is made up of 17 amino acids. Germline V gene lookup returns CDR1 SGHDT and CDR2 YYEEEE. J gave up 2 bases and V 3 bases, and 10 bases lay outside the gene matches. CDR3 protein: CASSSLTGTGPTDTQYF. The CDR3 DNA follows: TGTGCCAGCAGCTCTCTTACCGGGACAGGGCCCACAGATACGCAGTATTTT.

The chain links TRBV3-1 (or the pseudogene TRBV3-2) to TRBJ2-1, with D perhaps matching TRBD1 (5 bases). This CDR3 is built from 12 residues. In germline, CDR1 is LGHDT, CDR2 YNNKEL (reference sequence). Trimming took 3 bases from V and 9 from J, leaving 9 bases between them. The CDR3 DNA reads as TGTGCCAGCAGCCACAGGGCGAGTGAGCAGTTCTTC. Protein sequence: CASSHRASEQFF.

The chain recombines TRBV9 with TRBJ1-1, with a tentative D call TRBD1 (5 bases). Deletions cut 3 bases from V and 6 bases from J, with 12 bases between. The germline gives CDR1 SGDLS, CDR2 YYNGEE. The CDR3 has 13 residues. The CDR3: CASSAGLSAEAFF. CDR3 nucleotide sequence: TGTGCCAGCAGCGCGGGACTTTCCGCTGAAGCTTTCTTT.